This T cell receptor (beta chain) comes out of a study of preoperative IRX-2 immunotherapy in early breast cancer. The treatment was: preoperative locoregional IRX-2 cytokine immunotherapy. Preoperative locoregional IRX-2 cytokine immunotherapy was tested in the phase Ib source study. Libraries were prepared by immunoSEQ multiplex PCR; TCRdb keeps only in-frame clonotypes and omits some of them. The sample has more than 20,000 clones, nearly 80% seen once. The CDR3 is made up of 14 amino acids. Here the sequenced sample was lymph node tissue, taken before IRX-2 immunotherapy. The rearrangement joins TRBV1 to TRBJ1-2. TRBV1 is a pseudogene. The origin of this receptor is a human donor with breast cancer. The CDR3 protein is CASSRDADNYGYTF. CDR3 nucleotide sequence: TGCGCCAGCAGCCGCGACGCAGATAACTATGGCTACACCTTC.